These 32 T cell receptor beta chains originate from one sample sequenced in a study of technical replicates of blood from a few donors. TCRdb's table, derived via immunoSEQ multiplex PCR, lists solely in-frame clones and lacks some. The data hold roughly 15,000 clones, with under 85% observed a single time. Source material: PBMCs. Receptor source: a human donor in good health.

The genes are TRBV12-5 and TRBJ1-3; D is undetermined. This CDR3 is built from 17 residues. The V and J ends lost 0 bases and 1 base respectively, with 13 bases between them. Per the germline V gene, CDR1 is LGHNT and CDR2 is FRNRAP. CDR3 DNA sequence: TGTGCTAGTGGTTTGGTACTAATAGGGAGGTCTGGAAACACCATATATTTT. As protein: CASGLVLIGRSGNTIYF.

The chain recombines TRBV6-5 with TRBJ2-5; D is uncertain. The length of the CDR3 is 12 residues. Germline values: CDR1 MNHEY, CDR2 SVGAGI. V was shortened by 7 bases and J by 2 bases, with 8 bases between the two germline ends. DNA of the CDR3: TGTGCCAGCACCTCACAGCAAGAGACCCAGTACTTC. It specifies CASTSQQETQYF.

The rearrangement links TRBV7-2 to TRBJ2-7; 9 bases match TRBD1. CDR1 and CDR2 from the germline V gene are SGHTA and FQGNSA. J lost 7 bases, V lost 6 bases, and 7 bases had no gene match. This CDR3 contains 13 residues. The CDR3 here is CASRLTGGGEQYF. Here the CDR3 DNA reads TGTGCCAGCAGACTAACAGGGGGCGGGGAGCAGTACTTC.

CDR3 sequence reads: CASSPGAGFYYEQYF. CDR3 coding DNA: TGCGCCAGCAGCCCGGGTGCGGGATTTTACTACGAGCAGTACTTC. This chain links TRBV5-1 with TRBJ2-7; TRBD2 is a possible D gene (6 bases). Trimming stripped 4 bases from V and 3 bases from J, with 17 bases between. Germline V gene data show CDR1 as SGHRS and CDR2 as YFSETQ. This CDR3 spans 15 amino acids.

This chain connects TRBV29-1 to TRBJ2-3; D might be TRBD1 (6 bases). Germline CDR1 reads SQVTM; CDR2 reads ANQGSEA. The CDR3 runs to 14 residues. The V end was cut by 6 bases, the J end by 0 bases, with 13 bases between. CDR3 coding DNA: TGCAGCGTGAGGACAGCGATTAGCACAGATACGCAGTATTTT. The encoded protein is CSVRTAISTDTQYF.

V usage is TRBV6-6 and J usage is TRBJ2-5; D ambiguous. Trimming stripped 6 bases from V and 3 bases from J, with 5 bases between. The CDR3 length is 11 residues. The germline CDR1 and CDR2 sequences are MNHNY and SVGAGI (reference sequence). Here the CDR3 reads CASSREETQYF. CDR3 coding DNA: TGTGCCAGCAGCCGCGAAGAGACCCAGTACTTC.

This clone was found a few times. The genes are TRBV4-2 and TRBJ2-7; 8 bases agree with TRBD2. J gave up 0 bases and V 4 bases, and 2 bases lay outside the gene matches. Looked up from germline, CDR1 is LGHNA and CDR2 is YNFKEQ. The CDR3 runs 14 residues. CDR3 bases: TGTGCCAGCAGCCCGACTAGCGACTCCTACGAGCAGTACTTC. Amino acid sequence: CASSPTSDSYEQYF.

J is TRBJ1-1 and V is TRBV27; TRBD1 might be the D (5 bases). Looked up from germline, CDR1 is MNHEY and CDR2 is SMNVEV (reference sequence). The CDR3 has 17 residues. V dropped 2 bases and J dropped 0 bases, with 16 bases sitting between them. The CDR3 sequence is CASSLRSGNTLNTEAFF. In DNA form, the CDR3 reads TGTGCCAGCAGTTTAAGGTCAGGGAACACCTTGAACACTGAAGCTTTCTTT.

The V and J genes are TRBV19 and TRBJ1-5; no definite D call. The CDR3 extends over 15 amino acids. The ends were cut back, 3 bases at V and 6 bases at J, with 15 bases in the middle. The germline V gene has CDR1 LNHDA and CDR2 SQIVND (reference sequence). In nucleotides, the CDR3 is TGTGCCAGTAGTATCACGCTTGAGGGAATTCAGCCCCAGCATTTT. This encodes CASSITLEGIQPQHF.

This CDR3 is CASTGPAGYGEAFF. DNA for the CDR3: TGTGCCAGCACTGGGCCGGCAGGTTACGGTGAAGCTTTCTTT. The chain is built from TRBV6-5 and TRBJ1-1; no clear D. The CDR3 runs 14 residues. V gave up 7 bases and J gave up 7 bases, with 19 bases separating them. The germline V gene encodes CDR1 MNHEY and CDR2 SVGAGI.

This clone was seen a handful of times. The chain employs TRBV30 and TRBJ2-5; TRBD2 matches at 13 bases. V was clipped by 5 bases and J by 5 bases; unmatched bases: 5. Germline V gives CDR1 GTSNPN, CDR2 SVGIG (reference sequence). The CDR3 is 14 residues long. The CDR3 nucleotides are TGTGCCTGGCAGGGACTAGCGGGAAGGGAGACCCAGTACTTC. This encodes CAWQGLAGRETQYF. The full variable domain, its missing parts supplied by reference TRBV30 and TRBJ2-5, is SQTIHQWPATLVQPVGSPLSLECTVEGTSNPNLYWYRQAAGRGLQLLFYSVGIGQISSEVPQNLSASRPQDRQFILSSKKLLLSDSGFYLCAWQGLAGRETQYFGPGTRLLVL.

V gene TRBV27 combines with J gene TRBJ2-7; D might be TRBD1 (5 bases). Germline CDR1 reads MNHEY; CDR2 reads SMNVEV (reference sequence). Trimming removed 2 bases at V and 1 base at J, with 6 bases between. The CDR3 loop spans 13 amino acids. CDR3 bases: TGTGCCAGCAGTTTAGGACATTCCTACGAGCAGTACTTC. This encodes CASSLGHSYEQYF.

The chain links TRBV19 to TRBJ2-3; 10 bases match TRBD2. V lost 4 bases, J lost 4 bases, and 14 bases stayed unmatched. Per the germline V gene, CDR1 is LNHDA and CDR2 is SQIVND (reference sequence). The CDR3 runs to 18 residues. This chain's CDR3 is CASSNENGLAGVPDTQYF. The CDR3 bases are TGTGCCAGTAGTAATGAGAACGGGCTAGCGGGAGTTCCAGATACGCAGTATTTT. Drawing the rest from reference TRBV19 and TRBJ2-3, the complete variable domain is DGGITQSPKYLFRKEGQNVTLSCEQNLNHDAMYWYRQDPGQGLRLIYYSQIVNDFQKGDIAEGYSVSREKKESFPLTVTSAQKNPTAFYLCASSNENGLAGVPDTQYFGPGTRLTVL.

This clone has only a few counts. The rearrangement uses TRBV5-1 and TRBJ1-5; D not certain. Germline assignment: CDR1 SGHRS and CDR2 YFSETQ. Trimming took 0 bases from V and 1 from J, leaving 8 bases between them. This CDR3 has 15 amino acids. The CDR3 is CASSLVGGSNQPQHF. The CDR3 coding sequence is TGCGCCAGCAGCTTGGTAGGCGGCAGCAATCAGCCCCAGCATTTT.

This sequence joins TRBV28 and TRBJ2-1, with 11 bases identical to TRBD2. V shed 6 bases and J 7 bases; nucleotides not matched to a gene: 11. Per germline, CDR1 MDHEN and CDR2 SYDVKM. CDR3 length: 16 residues. CDR3: CASSPTLTSGVNEQFF. The CDR3 DNA is TGTGCCAGCAGCCCTACCCTGACTAGCGGGGTAAATGAGCAGTTCTTC.

This clone was seen more than once but under ten times. The chain combines TRBV6-4 with TRBJ2-1; TRBD2 matches 10 bases. Germline CDR1 reads MRHNA; CDR2 reads SNTAGT. V gave up 3 bases and J gave up 6 bases; unmatched junction bases: 5. The CDR3 is 15 amino acids. Here the CDR3 reads CASSELAGERNEQFF. CDR3 in DNA: TGTGCCAGCAGTGAGCTAGCGGGAGAGCGCAATGAGCAGTTCTTC.

The V call is TRBV6-1, the J call TRBJ2-3, with 8 nucleotides matching TRBD2. The CDR3 has 15 amino acids. CDR1 and CDR2 (germline): MNHNS, SASEGT. The V segment lost 3 bases and the J segment 4 bases; nucleotides outside the gene matches: 6. The CDR3 is CASSDGSGRADTQYF. CDR3 bases: TGTGCCAGCAGTGACGGCAGCGGGAGAGCAGATACGCAGTATTTT.

The J gene is TRBJ2-3, the V gene TRBV19, with 9 bases that match TRBD2. The CDR3 consists of 16 residues. Per the germline V gene, CDR1 is LNHDA and CDR2 is SQIVND (reference sequence). V lost 4 bases to trimming and J lost 0 bases; unmatched junction nucleotides: 5. The CDR3 sequence: CASSKGLAPSTDTQYF. CDR3 bases: TGTGCCAGTAGTAAAGGACTAGCGCCGAGCACAGATACGCAGTATTTT.

The rearrangement joins TRBV28 to TRBJ2-7, with D uncertain. Trimming shortened V by 5 bases and J by 5 bases, and 19 bases separated the two germline ends. From germline, CDR1 is MDHEN and CDR2 SYDVKM. This CDR3 spans 15 amino acids. CDR3 in amino acids: CASSVGLVAEHEQYF. DNA for the CDR3: TGTGCCAGCAGTGTAGGTCTGGTAGCTGAGCACGAGCAGTACTTC.

CDR3 sequence reads: CASSLLTPRGNTEAFF. Here the CDR3 DNA reads TGTGCCAGCAGCCTCCTTACCCCCAGGGGGAACACTGAAGCTTTCTTT. This chain uses TRBV21-1 with TRBJ1-1; the DNA was not used to check the table's D call, TRBD1. TRBV21-1 is assigned pseudogene status. This CDR3 comprises 16 residues.

V and J are TRBV19 and TRBJ1-4, with a tentative D call TRBD1 (5 bases). Germline assignment: CDR1 LNHDA and CDR2 SQIVND (reference sequence). The length of the CDR3 is 14 residues. The V gene lost 3 bases and the J gene lost 5 bases, with 10 bases spanning the gap. CDR3 sequence: CASSMRGGNEKLFF. The CDR3 coding sequence is TGTGCCAGTAGTATGCGGGGGGGAAATGAAAAACTGTTTTTT.

Concerning this clone: Additional DNA sequences in this sample encode the identical CDR3. V is TRBV11-3 and J is TRBJ2-1, with 7 nucleotides matching TRBD2. Germline lookup yields CDR1 SGHNT and CDR2 YENEEA. Trimming took 4 bases from V and 2 from J; bases not matched to a gene: 2. The CDR3 has 14 amino acids. The CDR3 spells CASSSGLAYNEQFF. The CDR3 nucleotides read TGTGCCAGCAGCTCTGGACTAGCCTACAATGAGCAGTTCTTC.

The sample holds a few counts of this clone. The chain employs TRBV5-1 and TRBJ1-4, with 8 bases matching TRBD1. This CDR3 comprises 15 residues. The trim removed 1 base at V and 5 bases at J, leaving 4 bases unmatched. Germline assignment: CDR1 SGHRS and CDR2 YFSETQ. The chain's CDR3 is CASSLRDRGNEKLFF. The CDR3 nucleotides are TGCGCCAGCAGCTTGCGAGACAGGGGAAATGAAAAACTGTTTTTT.

The gene calls are TRBV21-1 and TRBJ2-7; the DNA was not compared with TRBD2, the D call given in the table. TRBV21-1 is classified as a pseudogene. CDR3 length: 14 amino acids. CDR3 bases: TGTGCCAGCAGACCGGCGGGTTCATCCTACGAGCAGTACTTC. It encodes CASRPAGSSYEQYF.

The CDR3 region is CASSSQGGEETQYF. The CDR3 DNA follows: TGTGCCAGTAGTTCGCAGGGTGGGGAAGAGACCCAGTACTTC. The gene calls are TRBV19 and TRBJ2-5, with TRBD1 as a possible D gene (5 bases). Per germline, CDR1 LNHDA and CDR2 SQIVND (reference sequence). Trimming removed 5 bases at V and 3 bases at J, with 13 bases between. The CDR3 is 14 residues long.

This clone was detected once. J is TRBJ2-4 and V is TRBV7-2; 7 bases align to TRBD2. Germline V gives CDR1 SGHTA, CDR2 FQGNSA. The CDR3 has 13 amino acids. With 1 base clipped from V and 9 bases from J, the junction kept 3 bases outside the gene matches. CDR3 sequence: CASSLGEGTIQYF. As DNA, the CDR3 is TGTGCCAGCAGCTTAGGGGAGGGGACCATTCAGTACTTC.

This rearrangement joins TRBV11-2 to TRBJ1-1; the match to TRBD1 covers 10 bases. The CDR3 is made up of 15 amino acids. CDR1 SGHAT and CDR2 FQNNGV come from the germline V gene. The V and J ends lost 3 bases and 3 bases, in that order; junction bases with no gene match: 4. The CDR3 DNA sequence: TGTGCCAGCAGCTTGGGGACAGGGGAGGACACTGAAGCTTTCTTT. Translated, it gives CASSLGTGEDTEAFF.

This clone was seen just once. J is TRBJ2-1 and V is TRBV7-3, with 14 bases identical to TRBD2. J was trimmed by 8 bases and V by 5 bases; bases with no gene match: 11. The germline gives CDR1 SGHTA, CDR2 FQGTGA. There are 17 residues in the CDR3. The CDR3 sequence: CASSPIVGTSGRDEQFF. Written as DNA, the CDR3 is TGTGCCAGCAGCCCCATCGTCGGGACTAGCGGGAGAGATGAGCAGTTCTTC.

V usage is TRBV9 and J usage is TRBJ2-1, with D tentatively TRBD2 (6 bases). The CDR3 extends over 15 amino acids. Germline V gene lookup returns CDR1 SGDLS and CDR2 YYNGEE. The germline V and J ends were trimmed by 0 bases and 4 bases, with 11 bases remaining between them. The CDR3 loop is CASSVDASEYNEQFF. For the CDR3, the DNA is TGTGCCAGCAGCGTAGATGCTAGCGAGTACAATGAGCAGTTCTTC.

The V call is TRBV13, the J call TRBJ2-3; 10 nucleotides align to TRBD2. The CDR3 totals 17 residues. Trimming removed 2 bases from V and 4 bases from J; junction bases left unmatched: 9. Germline V gene sequence: CDR1 PRHDT, CDR2 FYEKMQ (reference sequence). In DNA, the CDR3 is TGTGCCAGCAGCTTAAGGTCTAGCGGGAGTTATTCAGATACGCAGTATTTT. It translates to CASSLRSSGSYSDTQYF.

J is TRBJ2-7 and V is TRBV28; no clear D gene. The CDR3 has 17 amino acids. Trimming cost V 0 bases and J 5 bases, with 20 bases left between them. Per germline, CDR1 MDHEN and CDR2 SYDVKM. The CDR3 DNA reads TGTGCCAGCAGTTTATGGGTGGTGCCACGGGTCAGCGACGAGCAGTACTTC. As protein: CASSLWVVPRVSDEQYF.

This clone has just one count. The chain couples TRBV28 to TRBJ2-3, with 7 bases identical to TRBD2. Looked up from germline, CDR1 is MDHEN and CDR2 is SYDVKM. The CDR3 is made up of 14 amino acids. J lost 0 bases, V lost 5 bases, and 2 bases had no gene match. CDR3 region: CASSRLASTDTQYF. CDR3 nucleotides: TGTGCCAGCAGTCGACTAGCCAGCACAGATACGCAGTATTTT.